This TCR beta chain is drawn from a study of CD8+ T cells in alopecia areata. As for the study in general: The approximately 6-10-week-old female C3H/HeJ mice were given skin taken from approximately 6-13-month-old C3H/HeJ graft donors that had spontaneous alopecia. General study points: With patients, TCR sharing proved less clear than in mice, a difference possibly related to HLA.

RNA was isolated and reverse transcribed to cDNA, the sequencing template. The protocol was immunoSEQ multiplex PCR, while the TCRdb copy is restricted to in-frame clones and leaves out a portion. The data show under 2,000 clones, none appearing only once, with 12% held by the ten largest. Germline CDR1 GKSSPN, CDR2 SITVG. This CDR3 is built from 12 residues. Time point denoted: mouse skin at time of skin grafting. Investigators biopsied the skin of recipient mice at grafting and again 3 and 6 weeks later. This clone is judged medium-sized. Its antigen is as yet unknown. Mouse gene names and germline throughout. The observed sequence ends 4 residues before the CDR3 terminus, with the missing tail filled in from the germline J gene.

The chain is built from TRBV31 and TRBJ2-7, with D possibly TRBD2 on 6 matching bases. The starting material was skin, obtained at week 0. The sequence came from a C3H/HeJ mouse with alopecia areata. Strain MHC haplotype: H2-k. CDR3 region: CAWSLTGYEQYF. CDR3 bases read: TGTGCCTGGAGTCTAACTGGGTAT.